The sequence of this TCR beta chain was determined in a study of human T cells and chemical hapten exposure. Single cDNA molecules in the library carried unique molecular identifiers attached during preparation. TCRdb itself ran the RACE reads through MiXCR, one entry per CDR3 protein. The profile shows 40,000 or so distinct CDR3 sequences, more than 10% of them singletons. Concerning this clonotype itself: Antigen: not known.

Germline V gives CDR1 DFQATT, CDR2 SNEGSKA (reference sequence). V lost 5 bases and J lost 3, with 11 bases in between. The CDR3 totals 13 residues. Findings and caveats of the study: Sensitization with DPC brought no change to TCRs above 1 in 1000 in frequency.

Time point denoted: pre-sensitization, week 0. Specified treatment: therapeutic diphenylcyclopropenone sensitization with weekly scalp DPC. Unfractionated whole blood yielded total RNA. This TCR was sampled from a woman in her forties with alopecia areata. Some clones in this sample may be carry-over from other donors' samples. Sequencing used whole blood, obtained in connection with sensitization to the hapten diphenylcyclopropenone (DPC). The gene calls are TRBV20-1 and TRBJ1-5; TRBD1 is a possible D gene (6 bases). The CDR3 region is CSALRGNNQPQHF. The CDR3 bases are TGCAGTGCTTTAAGGGGGAACAATCAGCCCCAGCATTTT.